The present T cell receptor (beta chain) was sequenced within a study of chemoradiotherapy in HPV16-positive cancers. About the study: Candidate HPV-specific clones and shared TCR motifs came from a couple of HPV16-positive patients.

Repeated repertoire sampling spanned the course of chemoradiotherapy. Germline CDR1 reads SGHTA; CDR2 reads FQGNSA. There are 13 residues in the CDR3. V was pared by 5 bases and J by 7 bases, with 3 bases of the junction left unmatched. This clone has only one observation. Additional DNA sequences in this sample encode the identical CDR3. This table comes from immunoSEQ multiplex PCR, and its TCRdb copy is limited to in-frame clones, with some not included. The sample records about 68,000 clones, 88% being singletons. The TCR originated in a human donor with HPV-associated anogenital cancer. The source was blood, collected from a patient who underwent chemoradiotherapy. The rearrangement links TRBV7-2 to TRBJ1-5; TRBD1 aligns across 9 bases. CDR3 in amino acids: CASSPDRGQPQHF. CDR3 nucleotide sequence: TGTGCCAGCAGCCCGGACAGGGGACAGCCCCAGCATTTT.